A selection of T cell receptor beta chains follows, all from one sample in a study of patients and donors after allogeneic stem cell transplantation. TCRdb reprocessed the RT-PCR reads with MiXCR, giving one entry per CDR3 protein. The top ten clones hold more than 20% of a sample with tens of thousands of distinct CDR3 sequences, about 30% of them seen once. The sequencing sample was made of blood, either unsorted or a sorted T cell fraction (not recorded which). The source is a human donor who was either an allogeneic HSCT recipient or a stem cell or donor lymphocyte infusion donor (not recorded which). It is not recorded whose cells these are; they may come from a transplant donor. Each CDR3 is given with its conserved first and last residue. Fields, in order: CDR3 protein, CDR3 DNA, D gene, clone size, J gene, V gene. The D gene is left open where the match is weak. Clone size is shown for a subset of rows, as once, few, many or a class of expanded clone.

CDR3 protein: CASSFGGYEQYF; CDR3 DNA: TGTGCCAGCAGTTTTGGAGGCTACGAGCAGTACTTC; D gene: NA; clone size: NA; J gene: TRBJ2-7; V gene: TRBV2
CDR3 protein: CSASTTSGTYEQYF; CDR3 DNA: TGCAGTGCTAGTACGACTAGCGGGACCTACGAGCAGTACTTC; D gene: TRBD2; clone size: NA; J gene: TRBJ2-7; V gene: TRBV20-1
CDR3 protein: CASSQPSRGAEAFF; CDR3 DNA: TGCGCCAGCAGCCAACCATCTCGGGGAGCTGAAGCTTTCTTT; D gene: NA; clone size: NA; J gene: TRBJ1-1; V gene: TRBV4-1
CDR3 protein: CASSLVSGRSQETQYF; CDR3 DNA: TGTGCCAGCAGCTTAGTCAGCGGGAGAAGTCAAGAGACCCAGTACTTC; D gene: TRBD2; clone size: NA; J gene: TRBJ2-5; V gene: TRBV13
CDR3 protein: CASSELSGGDSPLHF; CDR3 DNA: TGTGCCAGCAGTGAATTGTCAGGGGGCGATTCACCCCTCCACTTT; D gene: TRBD1; clone size: few; J gene: TRBJ1-6; V gene: TRBV25-1
CDR3 protein: CASSLAPGVPIPYGYTF; CDR3 DNA: TGTGCCAGTAGTCTTGCACCCGGGGTCCCTATACCCTATGGCTACACCTTC; D gene: NA; clone size: few; J gene: TRBJ1-2; V gene: TRBV19
CDR3 protein: CASSQSYRGRNTEAFF; CDR3 DNA: TGTGCCAGCAGTCAATCATACAGGGGGCGGAACACTGAAGCTTTCTTT; D gene: TRBD1; clone size: NA; J gene: TRBJ1-1; V gene: TRBV7-9
CDR3 protein: CASSYSKGQGKAGNTIYF; CDR3 DNA: TGTGCCAGCAGTTACTCGAAAGGACAGGGAAAGGCTGGAAACACCATATATTTT; D gene: TRBD1; clone size: NA; J gene: TRBJ1-3; V gene: TRBV6-6
CDR3 protein: CASSFHLGAPGNIQYF; CDR3 DNA: TGTGCCAGCAGCTTCCACCTTGGGGCTCCGGGAAACATTCAGTACTTC; D gene: NA; clone size: NA; J gene: TRBJ2-4; V gene: TRBV7-2
CDR3 protein: CASSLWGTDSYSNQPQHF; CDR3 DNA: TGTGCCAGCAGTTTGTGGGGGACAGATTCCTATAGCAATCAGCCCCAGCATTTT; D gene: TRBD1; clone size: many; J gene: TRBJ1-5; V gene: TRBV27
CDR3 protein: CSPVTAGDEKLFF; CDR3 DNA: TGCAGCCCCGTGACTGCAGGGGATGAAAAACTGTTTTTT; D gene: NA; clone size: NA; J gene: TRBJ1-4; V gene: TRBV20-1
CDR3 protein: CSVEGQGFSGYTF; CDR3 DNA: TGCAGCGTTGAAGGACAGGGTTTCTCTGGCTACACCTTC; D gene: TRBD1; clone size: few; J gene: TRBJ1-2; V gene: TRBV29-1
CDR3 protein: CASSQEEGQINYGYTF; CDR3 DNA: TGCGCCAGCAGCCAGGAAGAGGGACAGATTAACTATGGCTACACCTTC; D gene: TRBD1; clone size: NA; J gene: TRBJ1-2; V gene: TRBV4-1
CDR3 protein: CASSITGSPIEAFF; CDR3 DNA: TGTGCCAGTAGTATTACAGGGAGCCCAATTGAAGCTTTCTTT; D gene: NA; clone size: NA; J gene: TRBJ1-1; V gene: TRBV19
CDR3 protein: CASSYSFAKETQYF; CDR3 DNA: TGTGCCAGCAGTTACTCGTTTGCGAAAGAGACCCAGTACTTC; D gene: NA; clone size: NA; J gene: TRBJ2-5; V gene: TRBV6-2/TRBV6-3
CDR3 protein: CASSLGDVNQPQHF; CDR3 DNA: TGCGCCAGCAGCTTAGGGGACGTGAATCAGCCCCAGCATTTT; D gene: NA; clone size: NA; J gene: TRBJ1-5; V gene: TRBV5-1
CDR3 protein: CASSLGTGNTYNEQFF; CDR3 DNA: TGCGCCAGCAGTCTCGGGACAGGTAATACCTACAATGAGCAGTTCTTC; D gene: TRBD1; clone size: NA; J gene: TRBJ2-1; V gene: TRBV5-1
CDR3 protein: CASSVEGESYNEQFF; CDR3 DNA: TGTGCCAGCAGCGTCGAGGGCGAATCCTACAATGAGCAGTTCTTC; D gene: NA; clone size: NA; J gene: TRBJ2-1; V gene: TRBV9
CDR3 protein: CSARDYLRGRDTQYF; CDR3 DNA: TGCAGTGCTAGAGATTATCTCAGGGGGCGGGATACGCAGTATTTT; D gene: TRBD1; clone size: few; J gene: TRBJ2-3; V gene: TRBV20-1
CDR3 protein: CASSRSGDGPETQYF; CDR3 DNA: TGCGCCAGCAGCCGGTCGGGAGATGGGCCAGAGACCCAGTACTTC; D gene: NA; clone size: few; J gene: TRBJ2-5; V gene: TRBV5-1
CDR3 protein: CASSQGVAQGLAKNIQYF; CDR3 DNA: TGCGCCAGCAGCCAGGGGGTGGCACAGGGCCTAGCCAAAAACATTCAGTACTTC; D gene: NA; clone size: few; J gene: TRBJ2-4; V gene: TRBV4-1